The T cell receptor (beta chain) under discussion was sequenced for a study of blood T cell repertoires in COVID-19. Trimming stripped 6 bases from V and 4 bases from J, with 10 bases between. Per the germline V gene, CDR1 is LNHDA and CDR2 is SQIVND (reference sequence). The CDR3 has 14 residues. Measured with immunoSEQ multiplex PCR; TCRdb has only the in-frame clones, and not every one. The data show around 300,000 clones, with 85% to 90% seen just once and over 2% held by the top ten. This clonotype was obtained from a woman aged 18-35 years who had recovered from COVID-19. This rearrangement joins TRBV19 to TRBJ1-6; D may be TRBD1 (5 bases). Sequenced material: PBMCs or T cells enriched from blood (not recorded which). DNA for the CDR3: TGTGCCAGTAGCGACGACAGTTATAATTCACCCCTCCACTTT. This codes for CASSDDSYNSPLHF.